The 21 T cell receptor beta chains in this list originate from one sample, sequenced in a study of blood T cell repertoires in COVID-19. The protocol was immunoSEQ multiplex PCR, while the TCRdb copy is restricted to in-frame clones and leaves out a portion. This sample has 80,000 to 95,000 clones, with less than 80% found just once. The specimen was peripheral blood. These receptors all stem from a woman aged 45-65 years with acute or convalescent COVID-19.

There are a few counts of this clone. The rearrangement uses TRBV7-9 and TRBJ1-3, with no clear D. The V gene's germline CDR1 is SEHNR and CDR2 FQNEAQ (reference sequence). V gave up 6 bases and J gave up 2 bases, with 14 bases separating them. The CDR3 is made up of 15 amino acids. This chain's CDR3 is CASRPGKYAGNTIYF. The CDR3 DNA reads TGTGCCAGCAGACCCGGGAAGTATGCTGGAAACACCATATATTTT.

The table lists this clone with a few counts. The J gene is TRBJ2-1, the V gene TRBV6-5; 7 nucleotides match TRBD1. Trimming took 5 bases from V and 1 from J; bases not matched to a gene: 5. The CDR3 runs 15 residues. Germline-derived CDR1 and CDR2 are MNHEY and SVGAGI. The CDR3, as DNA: TGTGCCAGCAGTACCGGGACAGCGTCCTACAATGAGCAGTTCTTC. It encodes CASSTGTASYNEQFF.

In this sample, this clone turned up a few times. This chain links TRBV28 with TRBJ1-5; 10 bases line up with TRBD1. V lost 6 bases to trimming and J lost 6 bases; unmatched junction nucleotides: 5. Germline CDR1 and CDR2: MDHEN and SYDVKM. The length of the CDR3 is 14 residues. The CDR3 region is CASSPRDRGQPQHF. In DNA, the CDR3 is TGTGCCAGCAGCCCCCGGGACAGGGGTCAGCCCCAGCATTTT.

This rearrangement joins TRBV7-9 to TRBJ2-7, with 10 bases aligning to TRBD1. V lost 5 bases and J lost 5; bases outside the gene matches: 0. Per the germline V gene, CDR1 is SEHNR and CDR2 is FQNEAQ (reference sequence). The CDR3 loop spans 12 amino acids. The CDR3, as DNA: TGTGCCAGCAGCGGGACAGGGGACGAGCAGTACTTC. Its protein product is CASSGTGDEQYF.

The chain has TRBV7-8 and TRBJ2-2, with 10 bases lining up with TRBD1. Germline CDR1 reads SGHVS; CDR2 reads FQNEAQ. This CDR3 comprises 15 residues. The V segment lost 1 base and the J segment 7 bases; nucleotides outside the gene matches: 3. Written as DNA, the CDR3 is TGTGCCAGCAGCTTAGGACAGGGGGCCGGCGGGGAGCTGTTTTTT. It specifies CASSLGQGAGGELFF.

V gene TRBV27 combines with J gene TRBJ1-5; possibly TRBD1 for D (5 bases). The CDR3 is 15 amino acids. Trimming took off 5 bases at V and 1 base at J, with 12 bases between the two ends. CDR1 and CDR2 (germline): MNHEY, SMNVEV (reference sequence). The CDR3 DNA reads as TGTGCCAGCAGTCTCCTTTCAGGGAGCAATCAGCCCCAGCATTTT. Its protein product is CASSLLSGSNQPQHF.

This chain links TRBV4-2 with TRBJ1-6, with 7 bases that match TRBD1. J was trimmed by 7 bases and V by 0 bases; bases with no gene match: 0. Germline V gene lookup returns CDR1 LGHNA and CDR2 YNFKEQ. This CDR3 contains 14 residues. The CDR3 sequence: CASSQEDRNSPLHF. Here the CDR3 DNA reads TGTGCCAGCAGCCAAGAGGACAGGAATTCACCCCTCCACTTT.

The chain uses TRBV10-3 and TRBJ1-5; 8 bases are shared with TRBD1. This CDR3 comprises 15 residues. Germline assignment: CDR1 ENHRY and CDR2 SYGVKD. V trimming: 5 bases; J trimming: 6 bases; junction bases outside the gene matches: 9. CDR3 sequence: CAISPGQGSGQPQHF. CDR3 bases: TGTGCCATCAGTCCTGGACAGGGAAGTGGTCAGCCCCAGCATTTT.

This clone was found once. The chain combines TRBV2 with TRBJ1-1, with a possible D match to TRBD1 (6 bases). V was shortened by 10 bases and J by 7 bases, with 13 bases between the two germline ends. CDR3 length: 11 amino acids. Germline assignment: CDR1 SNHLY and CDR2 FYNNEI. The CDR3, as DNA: TGTGCCATAGGACAGCTTATTGAAGCTTTCTTT. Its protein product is CAIGQLIEAFF. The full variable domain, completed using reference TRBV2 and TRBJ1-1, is EPEVTQTPSHQVTQMGQEVILRCVPISNHLYFYWYRQILGQKVEFLVSFYNNEISEKSEIFDDQFSVERPDGSNFTLKIRSTKLEDSAMYFCAIGQLIEAFFGQGTRLTVV.

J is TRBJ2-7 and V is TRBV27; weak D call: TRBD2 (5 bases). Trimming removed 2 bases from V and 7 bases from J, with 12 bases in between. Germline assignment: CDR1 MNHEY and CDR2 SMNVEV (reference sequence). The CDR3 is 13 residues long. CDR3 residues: CASSLPGRGEQYF. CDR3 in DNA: TGTGCCAGCAGTTTACCTGGACGGGGAGAGCAGTACTTC.

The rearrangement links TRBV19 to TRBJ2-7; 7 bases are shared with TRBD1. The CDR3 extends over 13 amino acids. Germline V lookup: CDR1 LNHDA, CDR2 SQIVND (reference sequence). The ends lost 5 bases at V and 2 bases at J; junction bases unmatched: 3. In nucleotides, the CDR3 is TGTGCCAGTAGTGCCACAGGGGCCTACGAGCAGTACTTC. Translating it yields CASSATGAYEQYF. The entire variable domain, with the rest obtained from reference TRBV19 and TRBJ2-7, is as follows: DGGITQSPKYLFRKEGQNVTLSCEQNLNHDAMYWYRQDPGQGLRLIYYSQIVNDFQKGDIAEGYSVSREKKESFPLTVTSAQKNPTAFYLCASSATGAYEQYFGPGTRLTVT.

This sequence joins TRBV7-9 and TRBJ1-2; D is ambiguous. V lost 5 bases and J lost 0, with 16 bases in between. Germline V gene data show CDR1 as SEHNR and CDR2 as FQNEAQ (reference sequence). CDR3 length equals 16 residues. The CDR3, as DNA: TGTGCCAGCAGCCCACCGACTGGAGTTACTAACTATGGCTACACCTTC. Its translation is CASSPPTGVTNYGYTF.

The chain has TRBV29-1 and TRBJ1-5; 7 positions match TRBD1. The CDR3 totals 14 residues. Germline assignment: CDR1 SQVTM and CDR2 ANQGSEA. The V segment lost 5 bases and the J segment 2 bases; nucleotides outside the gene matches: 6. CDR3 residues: CSVTSGTGNQPQHF. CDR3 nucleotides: TGCAGCGTTACCTCCGGGACAGGCAATCAGCCCCAGCATTTT.

The CDR3 coding sequence is TGTGCCAGCGGGATCGAGGGCAGTAATGAAAAACTGTTTTTT. Translation: CASGIEGSNEKLFF. The chain joins TRBV4-2 to TRBJ1-4; D ambiguous. V shed 8 bases and J shed 4 bases, with 14 bases lying between them. The CDR3 is 14 amino acids. CDR1 and CDR2 from the germline V gene are LGHNA and YNFKEQ.

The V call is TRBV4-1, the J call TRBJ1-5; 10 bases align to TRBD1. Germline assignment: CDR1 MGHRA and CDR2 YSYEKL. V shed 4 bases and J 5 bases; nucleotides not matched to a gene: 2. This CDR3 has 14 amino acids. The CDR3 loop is CASSRDRGDQPQHF. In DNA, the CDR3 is TGCGCCAGCAGCCGGGACAGGGGAGATCAGCCCCAGCATTTT.

The CDR3: CASSDRQGMITEAFF. CDR3 bases: TGTGCCAGCAGTGACAGACAGGGCATGATAACTGAAGCTTTCTTT. This chain links TRBV6-1 with TRBJ1-1; TRBD1 matches 7 bases. The CDR3 is 15 amino acids. V shed 3 bases, J shed 5 bases, and the junction held 9 bases outside the gene matches. Germline CDR1 reads MNHNS; CDR2 reads SASEGT.

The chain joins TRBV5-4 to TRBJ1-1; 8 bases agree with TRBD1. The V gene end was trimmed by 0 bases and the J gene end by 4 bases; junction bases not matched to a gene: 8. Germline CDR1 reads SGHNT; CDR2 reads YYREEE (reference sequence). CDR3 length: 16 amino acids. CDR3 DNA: TGTGCCAGCAGCTTGGGTCCAGGGACAGGCGGCACTGAAGCTTTCTTT. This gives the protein CASSLGPGTGGTEAFF.

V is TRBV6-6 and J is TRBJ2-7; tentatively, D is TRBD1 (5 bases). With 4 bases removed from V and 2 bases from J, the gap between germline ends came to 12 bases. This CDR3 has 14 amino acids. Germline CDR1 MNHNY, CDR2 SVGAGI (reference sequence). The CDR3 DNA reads TGTGCCAGCAGTTTAAAGGGGAACACCTACGAGCAGTACTTC. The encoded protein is CASSLKGNTYEQYF.

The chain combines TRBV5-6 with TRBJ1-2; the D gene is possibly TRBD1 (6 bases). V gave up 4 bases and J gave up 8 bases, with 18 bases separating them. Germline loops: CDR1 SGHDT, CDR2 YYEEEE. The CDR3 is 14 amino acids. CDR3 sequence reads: CASSRRLGQSGYTF. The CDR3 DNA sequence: TGTGCCAGCAGCCGACGATTGGGACAAAGCGGCTACACCTTC.

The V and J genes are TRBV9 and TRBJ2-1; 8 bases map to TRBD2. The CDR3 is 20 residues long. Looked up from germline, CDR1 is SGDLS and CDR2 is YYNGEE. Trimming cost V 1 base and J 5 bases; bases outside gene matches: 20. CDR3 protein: CASSVTTGTSRPGINNEQFF. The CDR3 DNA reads TGTGCCAGCAGCGTAACGACCGGGACTAGTCGGCCTGGGATTAACAATGAGCAGTTCTTC. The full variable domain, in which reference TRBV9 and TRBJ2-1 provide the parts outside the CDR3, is DSGVTQTPKHLITATGQRVTLRCSPRSGDLSVYWYQQSLDQGLQFLIQYYNGEERAKGNILERFSAQQFPDLHSELNLSSLELGDSALYFCASSVTTGTSRPGINNEQFFGPGTRLTVL.

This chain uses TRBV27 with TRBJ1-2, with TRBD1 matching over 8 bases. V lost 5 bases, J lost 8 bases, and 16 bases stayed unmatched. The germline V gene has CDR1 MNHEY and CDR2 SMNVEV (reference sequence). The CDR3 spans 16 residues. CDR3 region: CASSRTGGSLFGGYTF. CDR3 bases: TGTGCCAGCAGTCGCACAGGGGGTTCCCTCTTTGGGGGCTACACCTTC.